Below, 9 T cell receptor beta chains from the same sample are listed, as sequenced in a study of cytomegalovirus exposure and HLA in healthy donors. The PCR employed 60 Vbeta primers together with 13 Jbeta primers. Measured with immunoSEQ multiplex PCR; TCRdb has only the in-frame clones, and not every one. The sample has 200,000 to 300,000 clones; around 80% are singletons. Sequencing was carried out using PBMCs. These receptors came from a boy between 10 and 17 years old in good health and CMV-seronegative.

This clone was counted only a few times. The chain is built from TRBV4-2 and TRBJ2-3; possible D gene TRBD2, 6 bases. Germline assignment: CDR1 LGHNA and CDR2 YNFKEQ. The V end lost 8 bases, the J end lost 6 bases, and 15 bases lay between the germline ends. The CDR3 covers 13 residues. CDR3 coding DNA: TGTGCCAGCGCCACGGGGGAGAAGGATACGCAGTATTTT. This sequence encodes CASATGEKDTQYF.

The J gene is TRBJ1-5, the V gene TRBV5-6; D gene uncertain. Trimming left V 0 bases short and J 9 bases short, with 10 bases between. This CDR3 region has 13 residues. The germline CDR1 and CDR2 sequences are SGHDT and YYEEEE. CDR3 loop: CASSLGGNGPQHF. The CDR3 coding sequence is TGTGCCAGCAGCTTGGGAGGAAATGGGCCCCAGCATTTT.

This chain uses TRBV7-2 with TRBJ2-7; 14 nucleotides align to TRBD2. The V gene's germline CDR1 is SGHTA and CDR2 FQGNSA. With 1 base clipped from V and 4 bases from J, the junction kept 3 bases outside the gene matches. CDR3 length: 16 amino acids. The CDR3 region is CASSLDGTSGSYEQYF. CDR3 nucleotide sequence: TGTGCCAGCAGCTTAGACGGGACTAGCGGGAGTTACGAGCAGTACTTC.

The chain joins TRBV30 to TRBJ1-1; D uncertain. Per the germline V gene, CDR1 is GTSNPN and CDR2 is SVGIG (reference sequence). The CDR3 sequence is 14 residues long. V lost 7 bases, J lost 4 bases, and 19 bases lay in between. CDR3 DNA: TGTGCCTCCGCGGTTCATAACTTCGGCACTGAAGCTTTCTTT. As protein: CASAVHNFGTEAFF.

The chain links TRBV7-8 to TRBJ2-3; a weak D match, TRBD2 (6 bases). The germline CDR1 and CDR2 sequences are SGHVS and FQNEAQ. This CDR3 contains 15 residues. The germline V and J ends were trimmed by 1 base and 9 bases, with 17 bases remaining between them. The chain's CDR3 is CASSLEAQRASTQYF. The CDR3 nucleotides are TGTGCCAGCAGCTTAGAGGCTCAGCGGGCATCGACGCAGTATTTT.

J is TRBJ1-1 and V is TRBV5-5; D remains ambiguous. V lost 4 bases, J lost 5 bases, and 18 bases lay in between. From germline, CDR1 is SGHKS and CDR2 YYEKEE (reference sequence). The CDR3 spans 15 residues. The CDR3 loop is CASSLMTSTMTEAFF. CDR3 coding DNA: TGTGCCAGCAGCCTCATGACTTCGACTATGACTGAAGCTTTCTTT.

V is TRBV5-6 and J is TRBJ2-3, with 10 bases lining up with TRBD2. The CDR3 totals 16 residues. The trim removed 4 bases at V and 5 bases at J, leaving 10 bases unmatched. Germline CDR1 SGHDT, CDR2 YYEEEE. The CDR3: CASSASGGVIRDTQYF. The DNA for the CDR3 is TGTGCCAGCAGCGCCAGCGGGGGGGTGATACGAGATACGCAGTATTTT.

The V call is TRBV9, the J call TRBJ2-1; 12 bases match TRBD2. CDR3 length equals 18 residues. The germline CDR1 and CDR2 sequences are SGDLS and YYNGEE. Losses at the gene ends were 0 bases for V and 3 bases for J; bases not matched to a gene: 7. CDR3 coding DNA: TGTGCCAGCAGCGTAGGCCCGCCACTAGCGGGAGGCTACAATGAGCAGTTCTTC. It codes for CASSVGPPLAGGYNEQFF. The full variable domain, rest sourced from reference TRBV9 and TRBJ2-1, is DSGVTQTPKHLITATGQRVTLRCSPRSGDLSVYWYQQSLDQGLQFLIQYYNGEERAKGNILERFSAQQFPDLHSELNLSSLELGDSALYFCASSVGPPLAGGYNEQFFGPGTRLTVL.

The chain uses TRBV9 and TRBJ2-7; 8 nucleotides align to TRBD2. V trimming: 4 bases; J trimming: 1 base; junction bases outside the gene matches: 10. The CDR3 has 16 residues. Germline CDR1 SGDLS, CDR2 YYNGEE. CDR3 protein: CASSPRSGISSYEQYF. In nucleotides, the CDR3 is TGTGCCAGCAGCCCCCGTAGCGGGATTTCTTCCTACGAGCAGTACTTC.